Sequencing of this TCR beta chain was carried out in a study of response to subunit inactivated influenza vaccine. From the RT-PCR reads, TCRdb called clonotypes with MiXCR, one entry per CDR3 protein. The profile shows about 700,000 distinct CDR3 sequences, about 15% of them singletons. Study conclusions and caveats: The authors put forward the suggestion that each seasonal influenza vaccination may bring in only a limited number of new T cells.

This clonotype was found a few times. Its cognate antigen is unknown. The sequencing here drew on PBMCs from blood, taken around 15 days before vaccination. The sequence was collected from a man aged 50 to 60 who received an inactivated influenza vaccine.

CDR3 protein: CASSNGQGAGEQFF. In nucleotides, the CDR3 is TGCGCCAGCAGCAACGGACAGGGGGCGGGGGAGCAGTTCTTC. This chain joins TRBV5-1 and TRBJ2-1; 11 bases are shared with TRBD1. V dropped 4 bases and J dropped 10; count of bases not matched to a gene: 7. This CDR3 has 14 residues. Germline values: CDR1 SGHRS, CDR2 YFSETQ. The entire variable domain, with the rest obtained from reference TRBV5-1 and TRBJ2-1, is as follows: KAGVTQTPRYLIKTRGQQVTLSCSPISGHRSVSWYQQTPGQGLQFLFEYFSETQRNKGNFPGRFSGRQFSNSRSEMNVSTLELGDSALYLCASSNGQGAGEQFFGPGTRLTVL.